What follows describes a single T cell receptor (beta chain). Its antigen is not identified. The CDR3 sequence is 13 residues long. Germline V gene data show CDR1 as DFQATT and CDR2 as SNEGSKA (reference sequence). Deletions cut 5 bases from V and 1 base from J, with 10 bases between. These data originate in a study of blood T cells in healthy people across ages. Findings and limits, study-wide: PBMCs left unsorted prevented a conclusive naive versus antigen-experienced comparison.

Combining a sample-barcoded 5' primer with a J-beta primer mix, a second PCR ran for roughly 7 to 12 cycles. The template-switch adaptor was a 5' adaptor with 12 random nucleotides. It tagged each cDNA molecule. One entry per CDR3 protein, called by TCRdb with MiXCR from the 5' RACE reads. Here the sample spans about 1.4 million distinct CDR3 sequences, roughly 64% being singletons. Specimen: blood. This clonotype originated in a man between 18 and 35 years old in good health. The genes are TRBV20-1 and TRBJ2-3; no clear D gene. For the CDR3, the DNA is TGCAGTGCTGCCGGGTCGGGCACAGATACGCAGTATTTT. Encoded protein: CSAAGSGTDTQYF.